The sequence of this TCR beta chain was determined in a study of T-cell memory formation after mild COVID-19. Study background: Largely donor-specific sequence clusters came from two donors.

To note about this clonotype: Its antigen is undetermined.

TCRdb used MiXCR to reprocess the 5' RACE reads, holding one entry per CDR3 protein. Of approximately 430,000 distinct CDR3 sequences listed, about 22% are singletons. Study-level points and caveats: Confirmation was lacking for SARS-CoV-2 specificity of second-wave clones that peaked on day 37. The appearance of some responding clones in pre-infection memory suggested that cross-reactive memory joined.

Germline loops: CDR1 SGHNT, CDR2 YENEEA. V dropped 6 bases and J dropped 3 bases, with 12 bases sitting between them. The CDR3 totals 14 residues. Input material: PBMCs or a T cell subset sorted from them (not recorded which). This chain joins TRBV11-3 and TRBJ2-4; D is uncertain. This sequence originates from an adult woman who had mild COVID-19 (a few samples of this study predate the infection). Cell type and time point are not known. The CDR3 sequence is CASSSGWIKNIQYF. The CDR3 coding sequence is TGTGCCAGCAGTTCCGGCTGGATCAAAAACATTCAGTACTTC.